A single sample gave rise to the 25 T cell receptor beta chains below, sequenced in a study of blood T cell repertoires in COVID-19. TCRdb keeps only in-frame clones here, not all; method: immunoSEQ multiplex PCR. The table records approximately 31,000 clones, more than 80% of them present only once. Material: peripheral blood. The receptor set was obtained from a male donor with active COVID-19.

This rearrangement joins TRBV2 to TRBJ2-3, with D unresolved. There are 15 residues in the CDR3. V was clipped by 5 bases and J by 1 base, with 13 bases between them. Germline CDR1 is SNHLY and CDR2 is FYNNEI. The CDR3 region is CASSPTLIRTDTQYF. As DNA, the CDR3 is TGTGCCAGCAGTCCGACATTAATACGCACAGATACGCAGTATTTT.

This chain joins TRBV7-9 and TRBJ2-3; 9 bases fit TRBD1. The CDR3 is 18 amino acids. The ends lost 0 bases at V and 0 bases at J; junction bases unmatched: 7. Per germline, CDR1 SEHNR and CDR2 FQNEAQ (reference sequence). CDR3 DNA: TGTGCCAGCAGCTTAGCAATAGGGACAGGGCCTAGCACAGATACGCAGTATTTT. Residues: CASSLAIGTGPSTDTQYF.

The chain couples TRBV9 to TRBJ2-7, with 11 positions matching TRBD2. V lost 2 bases, J lost 10 bases, and 5 bases stayed unmatched. Germline lookup yields CDR1 SGDLS and CDR2 YYNGEE. This CDR3 is built from 13 residues. CDR3 sequence: CASSVTSGSPQYF. CDR3 sequence (DNA): TGTGCCAGCAGCGTCACTAGCGGGAGCCCCCAGTACTTC. The variable domain in full, completed from reference TRBV9 and TRBJ2-7, reads DSGVTQTPKHLITATGQRVTLRCSPRSGDLSVYWYQQSLDQGLQFLIQYYNGEERAKGNILERFSAQQFPDLHSELNLSSLELGDSALYFCASSVTSGSPQYFGPGTRLTVT.

The CDR3 spells CASSELGSNYGYTF. The CDR3 coding sequence is TGTGCCAGCAGTGAACTGGGCAGCAACTATGGCTACACCTTC. This chain links TRBV6-1 with TRBJ1-2; D is undetermined. V was shortened by 2 bases and J by 2 bases, with 9 bases between the two germline ends. Looked up from germline, CDR1 is MNHNS and CDR2 is SASEGT. This CDR3 has 14 amino acids.

Concerning this clone itself: The sample has other DNA sequences that encode this CDR3 too. The CDR3 DNA is TGTGCCAGCAGCCCCCTGGCAGGGATCCAAGAGACCCAGTACTTC. This gives the protein CASSPLAGIQETQYF. The chain joins TRBV7-3 to TRBJ2-5; a possible D gene is TRBD1 (5 bases). The CDR3 sequence is 15 residues long. CDR1 SGHTA and CDR2 FQGTGA come from the germline V gene. The V gene lost 5 bases and the J gene lost 1 base, with 14 bases spanning the gap.

CDR3 nucleotides: TGTGCCAGCAGTGCGTTAGATACGCAGTATTTT. It yields the protein CASSALDTQYF. The chain employs TRBV12-3 or TRBV12-4 and TRBJ2-3; D remains ambiguous. This CDR3 spans 11 amino acids. Trimming took off 5 bases at V and 5 bases at J, with 5 bases between the two ends.

The V gene is TRBV20-1, the J gene TRBJ1-1; possible D gene TRBD1, 6 bases. The V end lost 3 bases, the J end lost 8 bases, and 10 bases lay between the germline ends. Germline V CDR1 and CDR2: DFQATT, SNEGSKA (reference sequence). The CDR3 has 11 amino acids. In DNA, the CDR3 is TGCAGTGCTAGCTCGGGACACGAAGCTTTCTTT. Protein product: CSASSGHEAFF.

The J gene is TRBJ1-2, the V gene TRBV19; 7 bases line up with TRBD1. CDR1 is LNHDA and CDR2 is SQIVND in the germline V gene (reference sequence). The V and J ends lost 5 bases and 2 bases, in that order; junction bases with no gene match: 2. This CDR3 contains 13 residues. CDR3 in amino acids: CASSWDRNYGYTF. CDR3 nucleotide sequence: TGTGCCAGTAGTTGGGACAGAAACTATGGCTACACCTTC.

The chain joins TRBV5-8 to TRBJ1-5; possible D gene TRBD1, 5 bases. Germline CDR1 SGHTS, CDR2 YDEGEE. The germline V and J ends were trimmed by 3 bases and 0 bases, with 13 bases remaining between them. This CDR3 has 16 amino acids. CDR3 DNA: TGTGCCAGCAGCTCAGGTTGGGGGGATAGCAATCAGCCCCAGCATTTT. This gives the protein CASSSGWGDSNQPQHF.

The chain is built from TRBV5-6 and TRBJ1-2; no reliable D call. The V end was cut by 4 bases, the J end by 0 bases, with 16 bases between. Germline V lookup: CDR1 SGHDT, CDR2 YYEEEE. CDR3 length: 16 amino acids. CDR3 sequence (DNA): TGTGCCAGCAGCCGGACTTACAGTAACACTAACTATGGCTACACCTTC. As protein: CASSRTYSNTNYGYTF.

V is TRBV5-6 and J is TRBJ1-1; D is perhaps TRBD1 (5 bases). V lost 0 bases, J lost 4 bases, and 13 bases lay in between. The germline CDR1 and CDR2 sequences are SGHDT and YYEEEE. The CDR3 has 15 residues. In nucleotides, the CDR3 is TGTGCCAGCAGCTTGGGGCCTGGGGGGGTCACTGAAGCTTTCTTT. Translated, it gives CASSLGPGGVTEAFF.

This chain links TRBV2 with TRBJ1-1, with no clear D. The V gene's germline CDR1 is SNHLY and CDR2 FYNNEI. The CDR3 is 13 residues long. Trimming cost V 3 bases and J 1 base, with 6 bases left between them. In DNA, the CDR3 is TGTGCCAGCAGTGAGGAGAGGAACACTGAAGCTTTCTTT. This gives the protein CASSEERNTEAFF.

The chain recombines TRBV4-2 with TRBJ1-1, with 8 nucleotides matching TRBD1. CDR1 and CDR2 from the germline V gene are LGHNA and YNFKEQ. The V segment lost 4 bases and the J segment 1 base; nucleotides outside the gene matches: 5. This CDR3 comprises 15 residues. The CDR3 DNA reads as TGTGCCAGCAGCCCGAACCAGGGGGCGAACACTGAAGCTTTCTTT. It specifies CASSPNQGANTEAFF.

The chain couples TRBV5-4 to TRBJ2-1, with D possibly TRBD2 on 7 matching bases. CDR1 SGHNT and CDR2 YYREEE come from the germline V gene (reference sequence). Trimming stripped 4 bases from V and 7 bases from J, with 21 bases between. The CDR3 sequence is 16 residues long. The CDR3 region is CASSGGGATGLNEQFF. The CDR3, as DNA: TGTGCCAGCAGCGGCGGGGGCGCTACAGGTTTGAATGAGCAGTTCTTC. Combining the CDR3 with reference TRBV5-4 and TRBJ2-1 gives the whole variable domain ETGVTQSPTHLIKTRGQQVTLRCSSQSGHNTVSWYQQALGQGPQFIFQYYREEENGRGNFPPRFSGLQFPNYSSELNVNALELDDSALYLCASSGGGATGLNEQFFGPGTRLTVL.

The chain joins TRBV7-9 to TRBJ1-5; D is uncertain. The germline V gene has CDR1 SEHNR and CDR2 FQNEAQ (reference sequence). The V end lost 1 base, the J end lost 6 bases, and 4 bases lay between the germline ends. CDR3 length: 12 amino acids. DNA for the CDR3: TGTGCCAGCAGCTTAGACGGTCAGCCCCAGCATTTT. This gives the protein CASSLDGQPQHF.

Comments on this clone: This sample includes further DNA sequences coding for the same CDR3. The rearrangement links TRBV2 to TRBJ2-1; TRBD2 matches at 7 bases. J gave up 12 bases and V 4 bases, and 18 bases lay outside the gene matches. CDR3 length equals 16 residues. Germline V gene lookup returns CDR1 SNHLY and CDR2 FYNNEI. The CDR3 here is CASSVLGGGSFSPQFF. The CDR3 DNA reads as TGTGCCAGCAGTGTCCTGGGCGGGGGATCCTTTTCTCCGCAGTTCTTC.

This sequence joins TRBV18 and TRBJ2-3, with D perhaps matching TRBD1 (6 bases). The CDR3 loop spans 17 amino acids. V lost 6 bases, J lost 0 bases, and 19 bases lay in between. Germline V gives CDR1 KGHSH, CDR2 LQKENI. The DNA for the CDR3 is TGTGCCAGCTCGCAGAGACAGGCCTCGACTAGCACAGATACGCAGTATTTT. Encoded protein: CASSQRQASTSTDTQYF.

The chain combines TRBV18 with TRBJ1-4, with TRBD1 matching 7 bases. The V gene's germline CDR1 is KGHSH and CDR2 LQKENI. The CDR3 has 16 residues. Trimming took 3 bases from V and 4 from J; bases not matched to a gene: 8. CDR3 in DNA: TGTGCCAGCTCACCTTTATCCGGGACAGTTAATGAAAAACTGTTTTTT. Its translation is CASSPLSGTVNEKLFF.

The chain recombines TRBV9 with TRBJ1-2, with 10 nucleotides matching TRBD1. Germline V gives CDR1 SGDLS, CDR2 YYNGEE. The CDR3 runs 15 residues. Unmatched junction bases numbered 1, after V lost 0 bases and J lost 2 bases. CDR3 residues: CASSVETGGNYGYTF. The CDR3 DNA reads TGTGCCAGCAGCGTAGAGACAGGGGGCAACTATGGCTACACCTTC.

This rearrangement joins TRBV19 to TRBJ1-1; 7 nucleotides match TRBD1. This CDR3 spans 14 amino acids. Germline trimming cut 6 bases from V and 0 bases from J; bases unmatched to any gene: 4. Germline V gene data show CDR1 as LNHDA and CDR2 as SQIVND (reference sequence). Here the CDR3 reads CASSRQGMNTEAFF. In DNA form, the CDR3 reads TGTGCCAGTAGCAGACAGGGCATGAACACTGAAGCTTTCTTT.

The J gene is TRBJ2-3, the V gene TRBV20-1; D gene uncertain. The CDR3 is 15 amino acids. Germline V gene lookup returns CDR1 DFQATT and CDR2 SNEGSKA (reference sequence). Trimming pared 3 bases from V and 6 bases from J, leaving 19 bases between. As DNA, the CDR3 is TGCAGTGCTAGTGACCGGAGCCGAGTCGCGGATACGCAGTATTTT. This sequence encodes CSASDRSRVADTQYF.

This chain uses TRBV7-7 with TRBJ2-2, with D maybe TRBD2 (6 bases). Trimming took off 7 bases at V and 3 bases at J, with 15 bases between the two ends. The CDR3 runs 15 residues. Germline CDR1 and CDR2: SSHAT and FNYEAQ (reference sequence). CDR3 bases: TGTGCCAGCAAAAAGGGGACTGTTGACACCGGGGAGCTGTTTTTT. Translated: CASKKGTVDTGELFF.

The chain carries TRBV5-1 and TRBJ1-4, with D possibly being TRBD1 (5 bases). V was trimmed by 6 bases and J by 4 bases, leaving 13 bases between them. Germline lookup yields CDR1 SGHRS and CDR2 YFSETQ. The CDR3 runs 14 residues. DNA for the CDR3: TGCGCCAGCAACCAGGGTACTATTAATGAAAAACTGTTTTTT. Its translation: CASNQGTINEKLFF.

The V and J genes are TRBV4-3 and TRBJ2-7, with D possibly being TRBD2 (5 bases). Germline CDR1 and CDR2: LGHNA and YSLEER. V was cut by 0 bases and J by 6 bases, with 12 bases left in between. The CDR3 has 14 residues. The CDR3 spells CASSQDAGVREQYF. The CDR3 DNA reads as TGCGCCAGCAGCCAAGATGCCGGGGTCCGCGAGCAGTACTTC.

The DNA of the CDR3 is TGCGCCAGCACCCCCGGTACGAACACTGAAGCTTTCTTT. The encoded protein is CASTPGTNTEAFF. This chain links TRBV5-1 with TRBJ1-1, with D hard to call. Germline V lookup: CDR1 SGHRS, CDR2 YFSETQ. The CDR3 extends over 13 amino acids. Trimming shortened V by 6 bases and J by 1 base, and 10 bases separated the two germline ends.